This TCR beta chain originates from a study of blood T cell repertoires in COVID-19. Background on the study: Italy, Spain and the United States were the sources of the convalescent and acute COVID-19 samples. The analysed material was cDNA or gDNA that came from T cells, B-cell-depleted T cells, or PBMCs.

Germline V gene sequence: CDR1 MNHEY, CDR2 SVGAGI. The V end was cut by 6 bases, the J end by 4 bases, with 10 bases between. The CDR3 covers 13 residues. In the original workflow: The authors estimated nucleated cell counts from reference gene primer amplification. The assay was immunoSEQ multiplex PCR, and TCRdb's table has in-frame clones only and misses some. That table furnishes V, J and clone size, whereas the DNA furnished D and trimming. The data contain roughly 200,000 clones, about 78% of them singletons. The sequencing sample was made of peripheral blood. The chain uses TRBV6-5 and TRBJ2-1, with D uncertain. The clonotype was recovered from a woman aged 50 to 65 with active or convalescent COVID-19. The CDR3 loop reads CASRESQYNEQFF. CDR3 DNA: TGTGCCAGCAGGGAGAGCCAATACAATGAGCAGTTCTTC.